These T cell receptor beta chains were read from a single sample in a study of early T cells in non-severe SARS-CoV-2 infection. A single record per CDR3 protein comes from TCRdb applying MiXCR to the 5' RACE reads. The data show about 61,000 distinct CDR3 sequences, 10% to 12% seen once. Sequenced: whole blood. The receptor set was obtained from an adult who was a healthcare worker with PCR-confirmed SARS-CoV-2 infection or an uninfected control (not recorded which). The CDR3 runs from the conserved cysteine through the conserved F or W. D genes are given only for firm matches. Only some rows state a clone size, as once, few, many or a class for expanded clones.

j_call | v_call | clone_size | cdr3_length | d_call | cdr3_aa | cdr3_nt
TRBJ2-3 | TRBV11-2 | many | 13 | NA | CASKVLGTDTQYF | TGTGCCAGCAAGGTCCTTGGAACAGATACGCAGTATTTT
TRBJ1-6 | TRBV9 | few | 13 | NA | CASSVGGGSPLHF | TGTGCCAGCAGCGTAGGGGGTGGTTCACCCCTCCACTTT
TRBJ1-4 | TRBV7-8 | few | 15 | NA | CASSLEVEGGDKLFF | TGTGCCAGCAGCTTAGAGGTGGAAGGAGGGGATAAACTGTTTTTT
TRBJ2-3 | TRBV27 | many | 14 | NA | CASSLSVSSDTQYF | TGTGCCAGCAGTTTATCGGTGTCGTCGGATACGCAGTATTTT
TRBJ2-7 | TRBV7-6 | many | 14 | NA | CASSQSPGGNEQYF | TGTGCCAGCAGCCAATCTCCAGGGGGGAACGAGCAGTACTTC
TRBJ2-1 | TRBV7-3 | many | 17 | TRBD2 | CASSLRSGGAPYNEQFF | TGTGCCAGCAGCTTAAGGAGCGGGGGGGCCCCCTACAATGAGCAGTTCTTC
TRBJ1-5 | TRBV12-3/TRBV12-4 | many | 15 | NA | CASSFRWGRYQPQHF | TGTGCCAGCAGTTTTCGATGGGGGAGGTACCAGCCCCAGCATTTT
TRBJ1-1 | TRBV6-5 | many | 11 | NA | CASGSGTEAFF | TGTGCCAGCGGCTCTGGTACTGAAGCTTTCTTT
TRBJ1-2 | TRBV20-1 | many | 13 | NA | CSARTGQNYGYTF | TGCAGTGCTAGAACCGGACAGAACTATGGCTACACCTTC
TRBJ2-3 | TRBV12-3/TRBV12-4 | many | 16 | TRBD2 | CASSPIAGGLADTQYF | TGTGCCAGCAGTCCTATAGCGGGGGGGTTGGCAGATACGCAGTATTTT
TRBJ1-1 | TRBV7-7 | many | 13 | NA | CASSLREGTEAFF | TGTGCTAGCAGTCTCAGGGAGGGTACTGAAGCTTTCTTT
TRBJ2-3 | TRBV14 | NA | 11 | NA | CASSYGSAQYF | TGTGCCAGCAGCTATGGAAGCGCGCAGTATTTT
TRBJ2-5 | TRBV20-1 | many | 14 | TRBD2 | CSAMGLAGVGAQYF | TGCAGTGCCATGGGACTAGCGGGGGTCGGGGCCCAGTACTTC
TRBJ2-4 | TRBV11-2 | many | 15 | NA | CASSFGDKSDNIQYF | TGTGCCAGCAGCTTTGGGGATAAATCGGATAACATTCAGTACTTC
TRBJ1-6 | TRBV21-1 | many | 16 | NA | CASSKVPTGCNSPLHF | TGTGCCAGCAGCAAAGTTCCGACAGGCTGCAATTCACCCCTCCACTTT
TRBJ2-5 | TRBV12-3/TRBV12-4 | many | 13 | NA | CASSFVRTETQYF | TGTGCCAGCAGTTTTGTCAGAACGGAGACCCAGTACTTC
TRBJ2-3 | TRBV20-1 | few | 14 | TRBD2 | CSARVVAGTDTQYF | TGCAGTGCTAGAGTGGTAGCGGGGACAGATACGCAGTATTTT
TRBJ1-6 | TRBV12-3/TRBV12-4 | many | 14 | NA | CASSFGGRNSPLHF | TGTGCCAGCAGTTTCGGGGGGCGAAATTCACCCCTCCACTTT
TRBJ1-1 | TRBV30 | NA | 13 | NA | CALKSGGNTEAFF | TGTGCCCTCAAGTCTGGGGGGAACACTGAAGCTTTCTTT
TRBJ1-2 | TRBV5-5 | NA | 15 | TRBD1 | CASSPGQGGSYGYTF | TGTGCCAGCAGCCCCGGACAGGGAGGCAGCTATGGCTACACCTTC
TRBJ2-7 | TRBV27 | NA | 11 | NA | CASSTLYEQYF | TGTGCCAGCAGCACGCTCTACGAGCAGTACTTC
TRBJ1-2 | TRBV9 | NA | 14 | NA | CASSVGSGAYGYTF | TGTGCCAGCAGCGTAGGGTCCGGGGCCTATGGCTACACCTTC
TRBJ1-1 | TRBV30 | few | 13 | NA | CAWSAADRTEAFF | TGTGCCTGGAGTGCTGCCGACAGGACTGAAGCTTTCTTT
TRBJ2-2 | TRBV12-3/TRBV12-4 | many | 15 | TRBD1 | CASTPGQGSGGELFF | TGTGCCAGCACTCCGGGACAGGGATCGGGCGGGGAGCTGTTTTTT
TRBJ1-4 | TRBV12-3/TRBV12-4 | NA | 16 | NA | CASRPPQTGSSEKLFF | TGTGCCAGCAGACCACCCCAGACAGGATCAAGTGAAAAACTGTTTTTT
TRBJ2-3 | TRBV2 | few | 12 | NA | CASADQGYTQYF | TGTGCCAGCGCCGACCAGGGATATACGCAGTATTTT
TRBJ2-3 | TRBV7-8 | few | 14 | TRBD1 | CASSLRDSVFAQYF | TGTGCCAGCAGCCTGAGGGACAGTGTGTTCGCGCAGTATTTT
TRBJ2-4 | TRBV29-1 | NA | 14 | NA | CSVQQGGTKNIQYF | TGCAGCGTTCAGCAGGGTGGAACCAAAAACATTCAGTACTTC